One and the same sample provided the 13 T cell receptor beta chains below, sequenced in a study of T cell responses to AZD1222 COVID-19 vaccine. Sequenced by immunoSEQ multiplex PCR; TCRdb stores in-frame clones only, minus some. The sample shows 80,000 or so clones, roughly 85% of them seen only once. The starting material was peripheral blood, obtained on day 0 of AZD1222 vaccination. The receptors were sampled from an adult in good health.

The genes are TRBV19 and TRBJ2-3; D gene unclear. The V gene lost 3 bases and the J gene lost 8 bases, with 15 bases spanning the gap. This CDR3 has 14 residues. Germline CDR1 reads LNHDA; CDR2 reads SQIVND (reference sequence). In nucleotides, the CDR3 is TGTGCCAGTAGTATTACCCAGGCGGCTGGTACGCAGTATTTT. It codes for CASSITQAAGTQYF. The full variable domain, its missing parts supplied by reference TRBV19 and TRBJ2-3, is DGGITQSPKYLFRKEGQNVTLSCEQNLNHDAMYWYRQDPGQGLRLIYYSQIVNDFQKGDIAEGYSVSREKKESFPLTVTSAQKNPTAFYLCASSITQAAGTQYFGPGTRLTVL.

The V call is TRBV12-3 or TRBV12-4, the J call TRBJ1-1; 7 nucleotides agree with TRBD1. The ends lost 6 bases at V and 7 bases at J; junction bases unmatched: 8. The CDR3 totals 13 residues. CDR3 residues: CASRARGAIEAFF. CDR3 nucleotides: TGTGCCAGCAGGGCCAGGGGGGCTATTGAAGCTTTCTTT.

J is TRBJ2-7 and V is TRBV3-1 (or the pseudogene TRBV3-2); 9 bases are a match to TRBD1. CDR1 and CDR2 from the germline V gene are LGHDT and YNNKEL (reference sequence). V shed 4 bases, J shed 5 bases, and the junction held 6 bases outside the gene matches. This CDR3 has 14 residues. As DNA, the CDR3 is TGTGCCAGCAGCCGTCAAGGGACAGGGAACGAGCAGTACTTC. Amino acids: CASSRQGTGNEQYF.

The gene calls are TRBV5-1 and TRBJ2-1, with 7 bases that match TRBD2. This CDR3 spans 14 amino acids. Trimming at V came to 0 bases and at J to 9 bases, leaving 6 bases not matched to a gene. Germline V gene lookup returns CDR1 SGHRS and CDR2 YFSETQ. CDR3 sequence reads: CASSLGWLAAEQFF. As DNA, the CDR3 is TGCGCCAGCAGCTTGGGTTGGCTAGCGGCTGAGCAGTTCTTC.

The chain joins TRBV5-8 to TRBJ1-2, with D perhaps matching TRBD1 (6 bases). V was trimmed by 3 bases and J by 4 bases, leaving 7 bases between them. Germline loops: CDR1 SGHTS, CDR2 YDEGEE. The CDR3 is 12 residues long. Here the CDR3 reads CASSSQGYGYTF. CDR3 DNA sequence: TGTGCCAGCAGCTCACAGGGCTATGGCTACACCTTC. Filled out from reference TRBV5-8 and TRBJ1-2, the complete variable domain reads EAGVTQSPTHLIKTRGQQATLRCSPISGHTSVYWYQQALGLGLQFLLWYDEGEERNRGNFPPRFSGRQFPNYSSELNVNALELEDSALYLCASSSQGYGYTFGSGTRLTVV.

This clone appeared a single time. The J gene is TRBJ2-2, the V gene TRBV11-2; D is perhaps TRBD2 (5 bases). The CDR3 runs to 13 residues. Per germline, CDR1 SGHAT and CDR2 FQNNGV. The V and J ends lost 6 bases and 2 bases respectively, with 7 bases between them. CDR3 in amino acids: CASRSSNTGELFF. The CDR3 coding sequence is TGTGCCAGCAGATCTAGCAACACCGGGGAGCTGTTTTTT. The full variable domain, with the rest looked up from reference TRBV11-2 and TRBJ2-2, is EAGVAQSPRYKIIEKRQSVAFWCNPISGHATLYWYQQILGQGPKLLIQFQNNGVVDDSQLPKDRFSAERLKGVDSTLKIQPAKLEDSAVYLCASRSSNTGELFFGEGSRLTVL.

The rearrangement uses TRBV5-8 and TRBJ2-3; D perhaps matches TRBD1 (6 bases). Germline-derived CDR1 and CDR2 are SGHTS and YDEGEE. V lost 3 bases to trimming and J lost 3 bases, with 20 bases between them. There are 17 residues in the CDR3. Here the CDR3 reads CASSSPDRPFRTDTQYF. DNA of the CDR3: TGTGCCAGCAGCTCGCCCGACAGGCCATTCAGGACAGATACGCAGTATTTT.

The chain uses TRBV9 and TRBJ2-1; a weak D match, TRBD2 (6 bases). V shed 7 bases and J shed 5 bases, with 19 bases lying between them. Per the germline V gene, CDR1 is SGDLS and CDR2 is YYNGEE. The CDR3 length is 15 residues. CDR3 nucleotide sequence: TGTGCCAGCTCAAAGGGACGGGAGATCGACAATGAGCAGTTCTTC. Translating gives CASSKGREIDNEQFF.

J is TRBJ1-1 and V is TRBV6-5; D not resolved. CDR3 size: 13 residues. Trimming shortened V by 4 bases and J by 5 bases, and 11 bases separated the two germline ends. Germline V gives CDR1 MNHEY, CDR2 SVGAGI. The CDR3 loop is CASSLNRGTEAFF. DNA for the CDR3: TGTGCCAGCAGTTTGAATCGCGGAACTGAAGCTTTCTTT.

The gene calls are TRBV4-2 and TRBJ2-2; TRBD2 agrees at 7 bases. The CDR3 sequence is 16 residues long. Germline lookup yields CDR1 LGHNA and CDR2 YNFKEQ. With V trimmed by 0 bases and J by 5 bases, 6 bases remained unmatched. CDR3 in amino acids: CASSQEVGGLTGELFF. The CDR3 DNA follows: TGTGCCAGCAGCCAAGAGGTGGGAGGGCTAACCGGGGAGCTGTTTTTT.

The chain has TRBV30 and TRBJ1-5; D may be TRBD1 (5 bases). Trimming removed 3 bases from V and 1 base from J, with 7 bases in between. From germline, CDR1 is GTSNPN and CDR2 SVGIG (reference sequence). The CDR3 runs to 13 residues. CDR3 sequence reads: CAWRGHSNQPQHF. In nucleotides, the CDR3 is TGTGCCTGGAGGGGGCACAGCAATCAGCCCCAGCATTTT.

The CDR3 here is CASSLGIGGRETQYF. The CDR3 DNA reads as TGTGCCAGCAGCTTAGGGATCGGAGGGAGGGAGACCCAGTACTTC. This chain connects TRBV11-3 to TRBJ2-5, with D perhaps TRBD2 (6 bases). From germline, CDR1 is SGHNT and CDR2 YENEEA. The CDR3 is 15 amino acids. V was trimmed by 1 base and J by 5 bases, leaving 14 bases between them. The entire variable domain, with the rest obtained from reference TRBV11-3 and TRBJ2-5, is as follows: EAGVVQSPRYKIIEKKQPVAFWCNPISGHNTLYWYLQNLGQGPELLIRYENEEAVDDSQLPKDRFSAERLKGVDSTLKIQPAELGDSAVYLCASSLGIGGRETQYFGPGTRLLVL.

The chain carries TRBV25-1 and TRBJ1-2; D is undetermined. V was pared by 3 bases and J by 8 bases, with 10 bases between. Germline CDR1 MGHDK, CDR2 SYGVNS. The CDR3 has 12 amino acids. For the CDR3, the DNA is TGTGCCAGCAGTGACCCTCCCGGGGGCTACACCTTC. This encodes CASSDPPGGYTF.